The sample holds one count of the clone carrying this TCR beta chain. The antigen remains undetermined. The data derive from a study of graft-versus-host responses after intestinal transplantation. Findings and caveats of the study: GvH clones detected in recipient marrow included some appearing first in ileum or blood.

Sequenced by immunoSEQ multiplex PCR; TCRdb stores in-frame clones only, minus some. The sample has around 10,000 clones, almost 95% seen once. Deletions cut 1 base from V and 7 bases from J, with 20 bases between. This CDR3 spans 16 amino acids. Germline assignment: CDR1 SGHTA and CDR2 FQGNSA. The sample here was PBMCs, taken about 70 days after transplant. This clonotype originated in a human patient who received an intestinal transplant, so some T cells may come from the graft donor. The rearrangement links TRBV7-2 to TRBJ2-7, with D possibly being TRBD2 (6 bases). CDR3 sequence reads: CASSLEQAAGRQEQYF. The CDR3, as DNA: TGTGCCAGCAGCTTAGAACAGGCGGCAGGGAGGCAGGAGCAGTACTTC.